These 20 T cell receptor beta chains were sequenced from one sample in a study of immune characterization of retroperitoneal liposarcoma. TCRdb reprocessed the PCR reads via MiXCR and lists one record per CDR3 protein. The data contain about 7,600 distinct CDR3 sequences, about two fifths of them singletons. Sequenced input: tumor tissue. These receptors all stem from a male donor with retroperitoneal liposarcoma.

This clonotype was seen more than once but under ten times. The chain combines TRBV11-3 with TRBJ2-1; possibly TRBD2 for D (6 bases). V lost 4 bases to trimming and J lost 10 bases, with 14 bases between them. The CDR3 covers 13 residues. In germline, CDR1 is SGHNT, CDR2 YENEEA. The chain's CDR3 is CASSSGTPYEQFF. The CDR3 bases are TGTGCCAGCAGCTCCGGGACTCCCTACGAGCAGTTCTTC.

The V gene is TRBV27, the J gene TRBJ2-6; no clear D gene. Germline V CDR1 and CDR2: MNHEY, SMNVEV (reference sequence). Deletions cut 3 bases from V and 1 base from J, with 7 bases between. The CDR3 is 15 residues long. The CDR3 DNA reads as TGTGCCAGCAGTTTTGGGCGGTCTGGGGCCAACGTCCTGACTTTC. Amino acids: CASSFGRSGANVLTF.

V usage is TRBV7-9 and J usage is TRBJ1-2; D ambiguous. The germline V gene has CDR1 SEHNR and CDR2 FQNEAQ (reference sequence). Trimming removed 5 bases from V and 7 bases from J, with 11 bases in between. CDR3 length: 12 amino acids. The CDR3 nucleotides are TGTGCCAGCAGCGCGGCTCTCGGTGGCTACACCTTC. Protein: CASSAALGGYTF.

As to this clonotype: A much larger clone differs by one base, so this may be a read error. This sequence joins TRBV6-1 and TRBJ2-3; D perhaps matches TRBD1 (6 bases). The CDR3 loop spans 15 amino acids. Germline assignment: CDR1 MNHNS and CDR2 SASEGT. Trimming cost V 1 base and J 1 base, with 9 bases left between them. The CDR3 DNA is TGTGCCAGCAGTGAAGAGCCAGGGGGCACAGATACGCAGTATTTT. It is translated as CASSEEPGGTDTQYF.

This clonotype is deemed medium-sized. The chain employs TRBV6-6 and TRBJ2-5; no firm D call. V lost 2 bases, J lost 5 bases, and 9 bases lay in between. Germline V gene sequence: CDR1 MNHNY, CDR2 SVGAGI (reference sequence). The CDR3 runs to 13 residues. The CDR3 loop is CASSYDTLETQYF. The CDR3 nucleotides are TGTGCCAGCAGTTACGACACTCTCGAGACCCAGTACTTC.

V usage is TRBV6-4 and J usage is TRBJ2-3, with 10 positions matching TRBD1. The J call may be faulty, since TRBJ2-7 better matches the DNA end. Germline V CDR1 and CDR2: MRHNA, SNTAGT. This CDR3 has 15 residues. The CDR3 loop is CASSDSTGGYNEQYF. The CDR3 bases are TGTGCCAGCAGTGACTCGACAGGGGGCTACAATGAGCAGTACTTC.

By proportion, this clonotype is medium-sized. The chain joins TRBV7-2 to TRBJ2-1, with 7 bases aligning to TRBD2. This CDR3 spans 14 amino acids. V dropped 1 base and J dropped 13; count of bases not matched to a gene: 10. The germline gives CDR1 SGHTA, CDR2 FQGNSA. In nucleotides, the CDR3 is TGTGCCAGCAGCTTAGAGGATTGGCGGGGGACCCAGTTCTTC. Translation gives CASSLEDWRGTQFF.

This clonotype was counted only a few times. The genes are TRBV7-8 and TRBJ1-5; the match to TRBD1 covers 7 bases. The CDR3 is 14 amino acids. J lost 9 bases, V lost 5 bases, and 10 bases had no gene match. Germline V gene lookup returns CDR1 SGHVS and CDR2 FQNEAQ. CDR3 residues: CASSARDSEGPQHF. In DNA, the CDR3 is TGTGCCAGCAGCGCCCGGGACAGCGAGGGGCCCCAGCATTTT.

The V gene is TRBV6-1, the J gene TRBJ2-3, with TRBD2 matching 15 bases. Germline loops: CDR1 MNHNS, CDR2 SASEGT. V dropped 5 bases and J dropped 2; count of bases not matched to a gene: 8. The CDR3 consists of 18 residues. This CDR3 is CASSSAGLAGGTTDTQYF. In DNA form, the CDR3 reads TGTGCCAGCAGTTCCGCGGGACTAGCGGGAGGCACCACAGATACGCAGTATTTT.

The rearrangement joins TRBV7-2 to TRBJ2-4, with 7 positions matching TRBD1. This CDR3 has 16 amino acids. CDR1 and CDR2 from the germline V gene are SGHTA and FQGNSA. The V segment lost 1 base and the J segment 13 bases; nucleotides outside the gene matches: 16. CDR3 sequence (DNA): TGTGCCAGCAGCTTAGTTGTCGACAGGGTAGGATTTGAGCAGTACTTC. Translated: CASSLVVDRVGFEQYF.

The chain employs TRBV6-4 and TRBJ2-3; TRBD2 matches 7 bases. The CDR3 sequence is 15 residues long. V shed 0 bases, J shed 2 bases, and the junction held 2 bases outside the gene matches. From germline, CDR1 is MRHNA and CDR2 SNTAGT. The CDR3 sequence is CASSDSSGATDTQYF. In DNA form, the CDR3 reads TGTGCCAGCAGTGACTCCAGCGGGGCCACAGATACGCAGTATTTT.

The V gene is TRBV7-2, the J gene TRBJ2-4; D not resolved. The DNA matches TRBJ2-5 better at its end, which makes the J call doubtful. CDR1 is SGHTA and CDR2 is FQGNSA in the germline V gene. This CDR3 has 13 amino acids. The CDR3 DNA is TGTGCCAGCAGCTTAGAGGGCTACGGGACCCAGTACTTC. Amino acids: CASSLEGYGTQYF.

This clonotype counts as medium-sized (0.01 to 0.1%). Written as DNA, the CDR3 is TGTGCCAGCAGTTTAGCCCCCGGGGCCGGTGGAGAGACCCAGTACTTC. Its translation is CASSLAPGAGGETQYF. The chain is built from TRBV12-3 or TRBV12-4 and TRBJ2-5; D is possibly TRBD1 or TRBD2 (5 bases each). CDR3 length: 16 residues. V was cut by 0 bases and J by 4 bases, with 15 bases left in between.

The chain employs TRBV6-2 or TRBV6-3 and TRBJ2-1; 14 bases map to TRBD2. The J call may be incorrect, as the DNA end agrees better with TRBJ2-7. The CDR3 is 17 amino acids. The germline gives CDR1 MNHEY, CDR2 SVGEGT. Here the CDR3 reads CASSERLAGGPGYEQYF. The CDR3 bases are TGTGCCAGCAGTGAAAGACTAGCGGGAGGGCCAGGGTACGAGCAGTACTTC.

The chain combines TRBV6-1 with TRBJ2-1; no clear D gene. The J call may be faulty, since TRBJ2-7 better matches the DNA end. Germline V gene sequence: CDR1 MNHNS, CDR2 SASEGT. This CDR3 comprises 13 residues. The CDR3 here is CASSESRPYEQYF. The CDR3 nucleotides are TGTGCCAGCAGTGAAAGCAGACCGTACGAGCAGTACTTC.

The V gene is TRBV6-1, the J gene TRBJ1-2, with a tentative D call TRBD1 (6 bases). The CDR3 is 12 amino acids. Per germline, CDR1 MNHNS and CDR2 SASEGT. V shed 5 bases and J shed 7 bases, with 11 bases lying between them. This chain's CDR3 is CASSWGGAGYTF. CDR3 DNA: TGTGCCAGCAGTTGGGGGGGGGCTGGCTACACCTTC.

Worth noting for this clonotype: An end of the junction differs from the germline gene, which may be a read error. The gene calls are TRBV6-9 and TRBJ2-3, with 7 bases lining up with TRBD2. Per the germline V gene, CDR1 is MNHGY and CDR2 is SVAAGI. The CDR3 runs 14 residues. DNA of the CDR3: TGCGCCAGCAGTGATACGGGAGGAGAGGATACGCAGTATTTT. Its translation: CASSDTGGEDTQYF.

This sequence joins TRBV7-2 and TRBJ2-1; D is ambiguous. Germline loops: CDR1 SGHTA, CDR2 FQGNSA. The CDR3 length is 13 residues. Trimming shortened V by 2 bases and J by 7 bases, and 9 bases separated the two germline ends. The CDR3 is CASSLSRLNEQFF. CDR3 bases: TGTGCCAGCAGCTTATCCAGGCTAAATGAGCAGTTCTTC.

V usage is TRBV7-8 and J usage is TRBJ1-5; D is perhaps TRBD1 (5 bases). CDR1 SGHVS and CDR2 FQNEAQ come from the germline V gene. The CDR3 loop spans 13 amino acids. V lost 4 bases to trimming and J lost 6 bases, with 10 bases between them. The CDR3 reads CASSWDFVQPQHF. Here the CDR3 DNA reads TGTGCCAGCAGCTGGGACTTCGTTCAGCCCCAGCATTTT.

This clonotype is classed as large. The CDR3: CASSSRGVYNEQFF. In DNA form, the CDR3 reads TGTGCCAGCAGCTCGCGGGGGGTCTACAATGAGCAGTTCTTC. The V and J genes are TRBV7-2 and TRBJ2-1; 8 bases are shared with TRBD2. The CDR3 runs 14 residues. Trimming cost V 4 bases and J 3 bases; bases outside gene matches: 2. The germline gives CDR1 SGHTA, CDR2 FQGNSA.